Following are 19 T cell receptor beta chains from one sample sequenced in a study of cytomegalovirus exposure and HLA in healthy donors. This table comes from immunoSEQ multiplex PCR, and its TCRdb copy is limited to in-frame clones, with some not included. This table holds 68,000 or so clones, 91% found once. Sequencing was done on a sample of PBMCs. The origin of the receptors is a man younger than 30 in good health and CMV-seronegative.

V and J are TRBV7-3 and TRBJ1-1; tentative D call: TRBD1 (6 bases). Germline V gene sequence: CDR1 SGHTA, CDR2 FQGTGA. The CDR3 covers 14 residues. V was trimmed by 5 bases and J by 4 bases, leaving 14 bases between them. The CDR3 spells CASSPNRVSTEAFF. As DNA, the CDR3 is TGTGCCAGCAGCCCAAACAGGGTATCCACTGAAGCTTTCTTT.

The chain carries TRBV29-1 and TRBJ1-2; 10 bases fit TRBD1. CDR1 and CDR2 from the germline V gene are SQVTM and ANQGSEA. Germline trimming cut 7 bases from V and 5 bases from J; bases unmatched to any gene: 1. CDR3 length equals 11 residues. CDR3 in amino acids: CSGTGGYGYTF. The CDR3 DNA is TGCAGCGGGACAGGGGGGTATGGCTACACCTTC.

The chain couples TRBV27 to TRBJ1-2; D is unclear. Germline V CDR1 and CDR2: MNHEY, SMNVEV (reference sequence). The V end was cut by 3 bases, the J end by 4 bases, with 12 bases between. The CDR3 covers 14 residues. The CDR3 region is CASSFLPLGYGYTF. For the CDR3, the DNA is TGTGCCAGCAGTTTTTTGCCTCTCGGCTATGGCTACACCTTC.

The chain is built from TRBV9 and TRBJ1-5, with no clear D. The CDR3 covers 14 residues. Germline V CDR1 and CDR2: SGDLS, YYNGEE. With 0 bases removed from V and 1 base from J, the gap between germline ends came to 5 bases. Written as DNA, the CDR3 is TGTGCCAGCAGCGTAGGTACAAGCAATCAGCCCCAGCATTTT. Protein product: CASSVGTSNQPQHF.

The chain carries TRBV19 and TRBJ2-7; D is possibly TRBD2 (6 bases). Deletions cut 6 bases from V and 7 bases from J, with 13 bases between. CDR3 length: 12 residues. CDR1 is LNHDA and CDR2 is SQIVND in the germline V gene (reference sequence). Written as DNA, the CDR3 is TGTGCCAGTAGGTCGGAGGGGATAGAGCAGTACTTC. Translation gives CASRSEGIEQYF.

The gene calls are TRBV7-2 and TRBJ1-1; a weak D match, TRBD1 (5 bases). V gave up 8 bases and J gave up 0 bases, with 16 bases separating them. Germline V gene lookup returns CDR1 SGHTA and CDR2 FQGNSA. CDR3 length equals 15 residues. CDR3 sequence: CASSRNWGMNTEAFF. The CDR3 coding sequence is TGTGCCAGCTCCCGTAACTGGGGCATGAACACTGAAGCTTTCTTT.

The CDR3 nucleotides are TGCGCCAGCAGTAACCCGGGACAGGATGAAGCTTTCTTT. As protein: CASSNPGQDEAFF. The V call is TRBV4-1, the J call TRBJ1-1; 8 bases agree with TRBD1. In germline, CDR1 is MGHRA, CDR2 YSYEKL. The CDR3 sequence is 13 residues long. V was pared by 6 bases and J by 7 bases, with 7 bases of the junction left unmatched.

This clone was found once. The chain links TRBV27 to TRBJ1-2; TRBD1 matches at 8 bases. Germline CDR1 reads MNHEY; CDR2 reads SMNVEV (reference sequence). The junction had 6 bases not matched to a gene; V was cut back by 5 bases and J by 4 bases. This CDR3 has 14 residues. Here the CDR3 DNA reads TGTGCCAGCAGTCCGGGACAGGTGGTCTATGGCTACACCTTC. Encoded protein: CASSPGQVVYGYTF.

This clone was seen just once. The gene calls are TRBV7-9 and TRBJ2-3; 11 nucleotides line up with TRBD1. The CDR3 loop spans 15 amino acids. The V and J ends lost 5 bases and 4 bases, in that order; junction bases with no gene match: 5. From germline, CDR1 is SEHNR and CDR2 FQNEAQ (reference sequence). The CDR3 bases are TGTGCCAGCAGCCTCCGGGACAGGGGGGCAGATACGCAGTATTTT. This translates into CASSLRDRGADTQYF.

The chain combines TRBV5-5 with TRBJ2-1; 12 positions match TRBD2. V lost 2 bases, J lost 8 bases, and 20 bases stayed unmatched. Germline lookup yields CDR1 SGHKS and CDR2 YYEKEE (reference sequence). The CDR3 consists of 20 residues. This CDR3 is CASSFAVRRASGRAYDEQFF. CDR3 coding DNA: TGTGCCAGCAGCTTTGCGGTGCGACGGGCTAGCGGGAGGGCGTATGATGAGCAGTTCTTC.

CDR3 sequence (DNA): TGTGCCAGTAGTCCATTACAGGGGGGTGAAAAACTGTTTTTT. Translated, it gives CASSPLQGGEKLFF. V and J are TRBV19 and TRBJ1-4; 8 bases match TRBD1. Germline assignment: CDR1 LNHDA and CDR2 SQIVND (reference sequence). V dropped 5 bases and J dropped 7; count of bases not matched to a gene: 6. The CDR3 is 14 amino acids.

V and J are TRBV5-4 and TRBJ1-2, with 10 bases matching TRBD1. The CDR3 spans 15 residues. J gave up 4 bases and V 0 bases, and 3 bases lay outside the gene matches. Germline loops: CDR1 SGHNT, CDR2 YYREEE (reference sequence). The CDR3 sequence: CASSLGTGGIYGYTF. Written as DNA, the CDR3 is TGTGCCAGCAGCTTGGGGACAGGGGGGATCTATGGCTACACCTTC.

The chain combines TRBV30 with TRBJ2-6; the D is unclear. With 8 bases removed from V and 1 base from J, the gap between germline ends came to 9 bases. The V gene's germline CDR1 is GTSNPN and CDR2 SVGIG (reference sequence). This CDR3 region has 13 residues. CDR3 bases: TGTGCCCAGAGGTGGTCTGGGGCCAACGTCCTGACTTTC. Encoded protein: CAQRWSGANVLTF.

The gene calls are TRBV27 and TRBJ1-4; 8 nucleotides line up with TRBD1. After removal of 3 bases from V and 3 bases from J, the junction contained 9 bases not matched to a gene. The CDR3 sequence is 17 residues long. Germline V gene lookup returns CDR1 MNHEY and CDR2 SMNVEV (reference sequence). The CDR3 DNA is TGTGCCAGCAGTTTTCATCCGCAGGGGGCTTCTAATGAAAAACTGTTTTTT. It translates to CASSFHPQGASNEKLFF.

The rearrangement uses TRBV28 and TRBJ1-2, with a weak D call TRBD1 (6 bases). Trimming took 6 bases from V and 2 from J, leaving 13 bases between them. Germline values: CDR1 MDHEN, CDR2 SYDVKM. This CDR3 is built from 14 residues. CDR3 nucleotides: TGTGCCAGCAGGGGACATCAATCGAACTATGGCTACACCTTC. It translates to CASRGHQSNYGYTF.

This sequence joins TRBV5-6 and TRBJ2-1; TRBD2 matches at 8 bases. Germline CDR1 SGHDT, CDR2 YYEEEE. There are 15 residues in the CDR3. V shed 5 bases and J 3 bases; nucleotides not matched to a gene: 7. CDR3 DNA: TGTGCCAGCAGTCTCACTAGCGGAGACTACAATGAGCAGTTCTTC. Amino acids: CASSLTSGDYNEQFF. The full variable domain, with the rest looked up from reference TRBV5-6 and TRBJ2-1, is DAGVTQSPTHLIKTRGQQVTLRCSPKSGHDTVSWYQQALGQGPQFIFQYYEEEERQRGNFPDRFSGHQFPNYSSELNVNALLLGDSALYLCASSLTSGDYNEQFFGPGTRLTVL.

This chain links TRBV10-3 with TRBJ1-2, with D unresolved. The CDR3 runs to 13 residues. The germline V and J ends were trimmed by 6 bases and 8 bases, with 16 bases remaining between them. Germline loops: CDR1 ENHRY, CDR2 SYGVKD. The CDR3 region is CAISIGGMGGYTF. CDR3 coding DNA: TGTGCCATCAGCATCGGAGGGATGGGGGGCTACACCTTC.

This clone was observed a few times. V gene TRBV27 combines with J gene TRBJ2-7, with 9 bases lining up with TRBD1. The CDR3 extends over 17 amino acids. Per germline, CDR1 MNHEY and CDR2 SMNVEV (reference sequence). J lost 6 bases, V lost 5 bases, and 17 bases had no gene match. The CDR3 DNA sequence: TGTGCCAGCAGTCATATTAAGCATCAGGGACAGGGTGGCGAGCAGTACTTC. Translation gives CASSHIKHQGQGGEQYF.

The rearrangement links TRBV5-1 to TRBJ1-4; D not resolved. The germline CDR1 and CDR2 sequences are SGHRS and YFSETQ. The CDR3 extends over 16 amino acids. V dropped 1 base and J dropped 8 bases, with 18 bases sitting between them. DNA for the CDR3: TGCGCCAGCAGCTTGAACGGAAGGCCCGGGTCCGAAAAACTGTTTTTT. This sequence encodes CASSLNGRPGSEKLFF.